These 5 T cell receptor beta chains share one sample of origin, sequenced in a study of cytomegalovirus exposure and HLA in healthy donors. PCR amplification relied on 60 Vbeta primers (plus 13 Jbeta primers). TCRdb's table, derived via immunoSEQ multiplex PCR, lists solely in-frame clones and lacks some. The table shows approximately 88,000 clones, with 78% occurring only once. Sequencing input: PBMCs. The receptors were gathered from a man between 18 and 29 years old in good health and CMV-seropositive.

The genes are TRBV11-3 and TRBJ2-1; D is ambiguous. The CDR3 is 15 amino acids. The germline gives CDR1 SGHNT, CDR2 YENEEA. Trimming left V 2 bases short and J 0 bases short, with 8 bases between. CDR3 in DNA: TGTGCCAGCAGCTTACAAACCAGCTCCTACAATGAGCAGTTCTTC. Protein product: CASSLQTSSYNEQFF.

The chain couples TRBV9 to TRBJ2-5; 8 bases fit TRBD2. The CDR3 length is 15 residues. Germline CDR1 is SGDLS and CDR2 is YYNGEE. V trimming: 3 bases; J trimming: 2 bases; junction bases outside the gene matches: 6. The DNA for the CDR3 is TGTGCCAGCAGCGCCGGACTAGCTACTCAAGAGACCCAGTACTTC. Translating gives CASSAGLATQETQYF.

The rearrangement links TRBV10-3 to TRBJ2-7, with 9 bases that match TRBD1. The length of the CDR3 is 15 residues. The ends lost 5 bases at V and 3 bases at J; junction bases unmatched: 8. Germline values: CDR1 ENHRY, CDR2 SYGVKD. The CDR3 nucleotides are TGTGCCATCAGTAGAACCGGGACAGGGAGCTACGAGCAGTACTTC. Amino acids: CAISRTGTGSYEQYF.

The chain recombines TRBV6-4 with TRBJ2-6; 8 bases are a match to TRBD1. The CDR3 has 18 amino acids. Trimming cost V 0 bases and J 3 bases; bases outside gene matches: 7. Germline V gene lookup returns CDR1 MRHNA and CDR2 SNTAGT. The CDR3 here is CASSDSGQGGYGANVLTF. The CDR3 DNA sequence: TGTGCCAGCAGTGACTCAGGACAGGGCGGCTATGGGGCCAACGTCCTGACTTTC.

CDR3 in amino acids: CASRSGTGAGYTF. Written as DNA, the CDR3 is TGTGCCAGCAGGAGCGGGACAGGGGCTGGCTACACCTTC. The chain employs TRBV13 and TRBJ1-2; 10 bases are shared with TRBD1. The junction had 5 bases not matched to a gene; V was cut back by 6 bases and J by 7 bases. The V gene's germline CDR1 is PRHDT and CDR2 FYEKMQ (reference sequence). This CDR3 comprises 13 residues.